This T cell receptor beta chain is from a study of shared T cell receptors in the human thymus. Germline CDR1 KGHSH, CDR2 LQKENI. Trimming removed 5 bases from V and 2 bases from J; junction bases left unmatched: 8. CDR3 size: 15 residues. Clones were sequenced by immunoSEQ multiplex PCR, and TCRdb holds only the in-frame ones, with some missing. The data contain about 540,000 clones, about 80% of them seen just once; the ten biggest clones take up 0.013%. These same records also appear under a second study, on human thymus T cells. This second study says: Having corrective surgery for congenital heart defects, healthy Finnish infants were the ones who donated. From resections taken during corrective heart surgery, the thymus tissue was obtained. Thymic and blood repertoires appeared to show biased V and J gene usage.

This clonotype was obtained from a boy in the first two years of life with a congenital heart defect. The chain recombines TRBV18 with TRBJ2-7, with TRBD1 matching over 8 bases. Sequencing input: thymocytes. The CDR3 DNA follows: TGTGCCAGCTCAGTCTCCGGGACAGGAACCTACGAGCAGTACTTC. As protein: CASSVSGTGTYEQYF. The entire variable domain, with the rest obtained from reference TRBV18 and TRBJ2-7, is as follows: NAGVMQNPRHLVRRRGQEARLRCSPMKGHSHVYWYRQLPEEGLKFMVYLQKENIIDESGMPKERFSAEFPKEGPSILRIQQVVRGDSAAYFCASSVSGTGTYEQYFGPGTRLTVT.